The present entry profiles one T cell receptor (beta chain) with its context. The sample originates from a study of blood T cell repertoires in COVID-19. V lost 2 bases, J lost 0 bases, and 10 bases lay in between. Germline CDR1 and CDR2: ENHRY and SYGVKD. This CDR3 is built from 15 residues. TCRdb's copy holds only in-frame clones and misses some; the assay was immunoSEQ multiplex PCR. The sample shows 140,000 or so clones, about 82% of them seen only once. J is TRBJ1-1 and V is TRBV10-3; D is unresolved. The sequence was collected from a woman aged 40 to 49 who had recovered from COVID-19. The sequenced sample was PBMCs or T cells enriched from blood (not recorded which). Here the CDR3 DNA reads TGTGCCATCAGTGAGAGTCATACTATGAACACTGAAGCTTTCTTT. It yields the protein CAISESHTMNTEAFF.